This TCR beta chain was documented in a study of blood T cells in healthy people across ages. The amount of total RNA extracted per sample was at least 5.5 micrograms. Germline V gives CDR1 SGHDN, CDR2 FVKESK. The CDR3 is 14 residues long. Trimming stripped 9 bases from V and 4 bases from J, with 16 bases between. Notes on this clonotype: Its antigen is undetermined.

Study-wide findings and caveats: Roughly linear age-related decline in beta diversity appeared, significant by age about 37.

Primed by a sample-barcoded 5' primer and a J-beta primer mix, a second PCR proceeded for about 6 to 12 cycles. A 12-random-nucleotide template-switch adaptor tagged each cDNA molecule. TCRdb itself ran the 5' RACE reads through MiXCR, one entry per CDR3 protein. This sample carries around 500,000 distinct CDR3 sequences, more than 45% of them seen once, and the ten largest clones take roughly 24%. This receptor was identified in a man aged 80 or over in good health. Sequencing was performed on blood. This chain links TRBV14 with TRBJ2-1, with D perhaps TRBD2 (7 bases). CDR3 amino acids: CARGGLAAYNEQFF. The CDR3 region has the DNA TGTGCCAGGGGGGGGCTAGCGGCTTACAATGAGCAGTTCTTC.